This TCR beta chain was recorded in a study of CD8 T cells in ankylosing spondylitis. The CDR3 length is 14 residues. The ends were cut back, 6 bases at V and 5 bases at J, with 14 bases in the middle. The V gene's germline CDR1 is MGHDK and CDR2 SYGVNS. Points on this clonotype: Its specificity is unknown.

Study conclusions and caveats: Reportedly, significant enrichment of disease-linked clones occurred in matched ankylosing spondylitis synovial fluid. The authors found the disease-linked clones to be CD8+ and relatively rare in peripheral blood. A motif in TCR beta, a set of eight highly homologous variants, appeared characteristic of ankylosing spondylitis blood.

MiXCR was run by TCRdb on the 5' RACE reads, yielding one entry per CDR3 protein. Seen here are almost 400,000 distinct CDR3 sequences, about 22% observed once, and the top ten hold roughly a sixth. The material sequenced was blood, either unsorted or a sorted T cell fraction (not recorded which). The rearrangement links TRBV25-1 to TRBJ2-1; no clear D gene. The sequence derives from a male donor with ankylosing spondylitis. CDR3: CASRPHQSDNEQFF. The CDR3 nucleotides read TGTGCCAGCAGGCCCCACCAGTCCGACAATGAGCAGTTCTTC.